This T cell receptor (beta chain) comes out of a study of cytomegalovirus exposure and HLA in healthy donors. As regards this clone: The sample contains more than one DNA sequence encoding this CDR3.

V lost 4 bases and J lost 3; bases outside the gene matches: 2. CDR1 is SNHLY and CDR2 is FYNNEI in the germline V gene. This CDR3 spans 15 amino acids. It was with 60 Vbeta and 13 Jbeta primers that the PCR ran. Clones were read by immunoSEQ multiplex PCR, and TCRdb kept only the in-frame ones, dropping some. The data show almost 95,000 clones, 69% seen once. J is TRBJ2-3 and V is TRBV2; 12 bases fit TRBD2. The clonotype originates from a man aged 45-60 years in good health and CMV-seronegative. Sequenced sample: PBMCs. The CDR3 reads CASSGLAGVTDTQYF. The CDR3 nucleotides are TGTGCCAGCAGTGGACTAGCGGGAGTTACAGATACGCAGTATTTT. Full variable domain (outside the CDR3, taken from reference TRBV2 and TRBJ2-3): EPEVTQTPSHQVTQMGQEVILRCVPISNHLYFYWYRQILGQKVEFLVSFYNNEISEKSEIFDDQFSVERPDGSNFTLKIRSTKLEDSAMYFCASSGLAGVTDTQYFGPGTRLTVL.